The T cell receptor beta chain under discussion was sequenced for a study of human T cells and chemical hapten exposure. Study context: Per-sample variation in TCR yield stemmed mainly from small pooled library volume differences. Findings of the study overall: Following DPC sensitization, TCRs present above 1 in 1000 frequency showed no change.

For this clonotype: The antigen remains unidentified.

It was the library that attached unique molecular identifiers to individual cDNA molecules. Under the authors' procedure: Samples ranged from roughly 23,224 to 690,600 TCRs, with a median of approximately 91,000. TCRdb fed the RACE reads into MiXCR, producing one record per CDR3 protein. TCRdb assigned the V and J calls; the authors' analysis was not used. This table holds 100,000 to 150,000 distinct CDR3 sequences, 9% to 10% found once. Between the trimmed V and J ends, which lost 0 bases and 0 bases, there was a span of 10 bases. Germline-derived CDR1 and CDR2 are SGDLS and YYNGEE. This CDR3 is built from 17 residues. The time point is: healthy volunteer bleed at 2 weeks. Unfractionated whole blood was the source from which total RNA was extracted.

The chain recombines TRBV9 with TRBJ2-6; no clear D gene. The material sequenced was whole blood. The receptor was derived from a male donor in good health. Some clones in this sample may be carry-over from other donors' samples. DNA for the CDR3: TGTGCCAGCAGCGTAGCTGGATCCTACTCTGGGGCCAACGTCCTGACTTTC. Amino acids: CASSVAGSYSGANVLTF.